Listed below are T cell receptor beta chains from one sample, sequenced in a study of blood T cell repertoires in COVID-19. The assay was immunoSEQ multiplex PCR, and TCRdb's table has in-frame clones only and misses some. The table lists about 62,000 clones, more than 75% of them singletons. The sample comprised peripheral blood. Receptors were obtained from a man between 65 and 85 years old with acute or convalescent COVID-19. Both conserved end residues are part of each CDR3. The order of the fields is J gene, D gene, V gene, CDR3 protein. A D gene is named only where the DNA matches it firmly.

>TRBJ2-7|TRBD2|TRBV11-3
CASSSFSGSSYEQYF
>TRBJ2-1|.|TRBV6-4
CASRPSVSYNEQFF
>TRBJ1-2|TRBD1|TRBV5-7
CASSSPGQGDYGYTF
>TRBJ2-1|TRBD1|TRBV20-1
CSASKGTGYNEQFF
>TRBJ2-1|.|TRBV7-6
CASSSFVDFSSYNEQFF
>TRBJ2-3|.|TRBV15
CATSRAPGGTDTQYF
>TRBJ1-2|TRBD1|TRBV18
CASSPQSQGIGHGYTF
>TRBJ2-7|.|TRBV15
CATSRDPQGSYEQYF
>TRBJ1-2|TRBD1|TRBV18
CASSPLTGVPSNYGYTF
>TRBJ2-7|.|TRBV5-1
CASSPAHSAQAYEQYF
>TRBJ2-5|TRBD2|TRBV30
CAWTRSLASQETQYF
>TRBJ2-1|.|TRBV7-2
CASSLALGVYNEQFF
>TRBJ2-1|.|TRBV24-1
CATSDNGLLSYNEQFF
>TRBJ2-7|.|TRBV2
CASSEGRQVTYEQYF
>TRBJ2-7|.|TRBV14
CASSQVWSSSNEQYF
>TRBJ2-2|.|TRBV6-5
CASSYSNLGGGELFF
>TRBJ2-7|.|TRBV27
CASSFGQYYEQYF
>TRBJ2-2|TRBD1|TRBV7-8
CASTNRGRDTGELFF
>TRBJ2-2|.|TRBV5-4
CASRPGVSDTGELFF
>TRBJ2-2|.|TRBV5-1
CASSLAGNSDTGELFF
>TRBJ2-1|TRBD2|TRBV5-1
CASSRTSGSMFTYNEQFF
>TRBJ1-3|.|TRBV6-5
CASRGGSSGNTIYF
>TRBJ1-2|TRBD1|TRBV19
CASSGGQGNYGYTF
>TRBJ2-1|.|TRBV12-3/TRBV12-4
CASSSGVSNEQFF
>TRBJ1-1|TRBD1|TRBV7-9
CASSLGGTGVTEAFF
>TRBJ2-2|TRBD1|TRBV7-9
CASSSRTGGNTGELFF
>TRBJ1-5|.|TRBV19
CASRQPDQPQHF
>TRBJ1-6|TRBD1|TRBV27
CASSSRDSNNSPLHF
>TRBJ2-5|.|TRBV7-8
CASSLAGNPETQYF
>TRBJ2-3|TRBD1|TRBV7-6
CASSLGSGGQDTQYF
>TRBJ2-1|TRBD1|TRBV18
CASSSRTGGASGRTYNEQFF
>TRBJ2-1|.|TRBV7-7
CASSLGRGDSYNEQFF
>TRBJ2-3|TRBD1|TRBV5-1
CASSSTRQGYTDTQYF
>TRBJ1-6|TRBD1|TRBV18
CASSGQAGNNSPLHF
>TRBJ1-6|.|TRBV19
CASSIGGIRTPLHF
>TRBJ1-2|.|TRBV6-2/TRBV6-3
CASSPTGMNGYTF
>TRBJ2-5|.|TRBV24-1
CATSSSGETQYF
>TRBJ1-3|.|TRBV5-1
CASSSGGGNTIYF
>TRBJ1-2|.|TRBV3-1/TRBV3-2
CASSQGGQPTGSYTF
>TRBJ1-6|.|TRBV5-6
CASSPWRSNSPLHF
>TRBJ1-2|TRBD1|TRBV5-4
CASSPTTGVSYGYTF
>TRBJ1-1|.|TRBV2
CASSLGGSYVDTEAFF
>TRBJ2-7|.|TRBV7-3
CASSLSSGSDEQYF
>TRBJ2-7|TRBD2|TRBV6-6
CASSYLAGGSYEQYF
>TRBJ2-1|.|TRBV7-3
CASRSRGRWGFF
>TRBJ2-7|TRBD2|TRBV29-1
CSVIRGKQAGVVEQYF
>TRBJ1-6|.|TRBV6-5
CASRGRSDGNSPLHF
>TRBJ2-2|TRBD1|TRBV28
CASVLRGRNGELFF
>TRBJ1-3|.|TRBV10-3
CAISVEGNTIYF
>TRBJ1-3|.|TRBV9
CASSRRTGVSGNTIYF
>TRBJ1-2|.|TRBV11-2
CASSLLGVNPYGYTF
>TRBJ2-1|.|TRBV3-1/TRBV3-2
CASSQGETSKFF
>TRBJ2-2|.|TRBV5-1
CARIDGTEDYLANTGELFF
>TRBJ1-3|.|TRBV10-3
CAIKDSRNTIYF
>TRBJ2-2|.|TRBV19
CASSIQGRYTGELFF
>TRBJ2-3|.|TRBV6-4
CASSDKPPVGPDTQYF
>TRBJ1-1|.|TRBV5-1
CASKSGSLTEAFF
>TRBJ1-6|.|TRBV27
CASTSGLPDSYNSPLHF